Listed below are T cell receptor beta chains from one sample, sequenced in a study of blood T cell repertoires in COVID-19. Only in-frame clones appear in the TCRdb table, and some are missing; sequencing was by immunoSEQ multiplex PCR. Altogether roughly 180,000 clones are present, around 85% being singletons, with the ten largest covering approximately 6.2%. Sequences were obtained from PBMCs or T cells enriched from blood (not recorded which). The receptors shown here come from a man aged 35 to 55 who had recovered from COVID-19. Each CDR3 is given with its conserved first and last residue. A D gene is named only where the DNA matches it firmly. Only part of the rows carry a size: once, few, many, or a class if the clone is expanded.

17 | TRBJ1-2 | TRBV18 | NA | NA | CASSPYYRQDLNYGYTF | TGTGCCAGCTCACCATATTATAGACAGGACCTGAACTATGGCTACACCTTC
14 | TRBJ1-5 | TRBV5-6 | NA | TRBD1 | CASSSRDRAQPQHF | TGTGCCAGCAGCTCCCGGGACAGGGCACAGCCCCAGCATTTT
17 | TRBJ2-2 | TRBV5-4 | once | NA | CASSPPPGGGWDGELFF | TGTGCCAGCAGTCCGCCGCCGGGCGGGGGCTGGGACGGGGAGCTGTTTTTT
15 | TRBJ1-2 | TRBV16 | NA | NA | CASSHTFGSNYGYTF | TGTGCCAGCAGCCATACATTCGGGTCGAACTATGGCTACACCTTC
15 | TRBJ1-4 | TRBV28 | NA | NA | CASSPGLGAPEKLFF | TGTGCCAGCAGTCCTGGCCTGGGGGCACCTGAAAAACTGTTTTTT
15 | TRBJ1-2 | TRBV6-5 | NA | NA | CASTILGGAGYGYTF | TGTGCCAGCACTATCCTGGGGGGGGCGGGTTATGGCTACACCTTC
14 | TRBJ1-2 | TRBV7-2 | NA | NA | CASSLGPGIYGYTF | TGTGCCAGCAGCTTAGGACCAGGGATCTATGGCTACACCTTC
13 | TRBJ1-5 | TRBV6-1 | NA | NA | CASSEEKQVPQHF | TGTGCCAGCAGTGAGGAAAAACAGGTTCCCCAGCATTTT
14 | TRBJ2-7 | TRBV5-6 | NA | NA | CASSRDSGPYEQYF | TGTGCCAGCAGCCGCGACAGTGGGCCCTACGAGCAGTACTTC
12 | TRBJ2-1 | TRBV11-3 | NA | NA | CASSHSYNEQFF | TGTGCCAGCAGCCACTCCTACAATGAGCAGTTCTTC
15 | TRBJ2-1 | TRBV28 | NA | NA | CASKRTIEGSNEQFF | TGTGCCAGCAAACGGACTATTGAAGGCTCCAATGAGCAGTTCTTC
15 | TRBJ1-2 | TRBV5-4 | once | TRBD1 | CASSSRQGANYGYTF | TGTGCCAGCAGCTCCCGACAGGGCGCTAACTATGGCTACACCTTC
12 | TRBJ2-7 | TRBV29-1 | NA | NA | CSAEAGTYEQYF | TGCAGCGCAGAAGCAGGTACCTACGAGCAGTACTTC
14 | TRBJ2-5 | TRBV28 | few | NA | CASSLWTGRETQYF | TGTGCCAGCAGTTTATGGACAGGGAGGGAGACCCAGTACTTC
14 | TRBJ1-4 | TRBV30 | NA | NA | CAWSPGVLNEKLFF | TGTGCCTGGAGTCCAGGGGTCCTTAATGAAAAACTGTTTTTT
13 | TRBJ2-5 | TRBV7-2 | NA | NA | CASSPGQKETQYF | TGTGCCAGCAGCCCCGGACAGAAAGAGACCCAGTACTTC
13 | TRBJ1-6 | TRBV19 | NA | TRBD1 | CASTVNRGSPLHF | TGTGCCAGTACCGTAAACAGGGGCTCACCCCTCCACTTT
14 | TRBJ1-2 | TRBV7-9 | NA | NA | CASSLVSGTYGYTF | TGTGCCAGCAGCTTAGTTTCAGGTACCTATGGCTACACCTTC
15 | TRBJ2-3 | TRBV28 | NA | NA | CASSFSGDSTDTQYF | TGTGCCAGCAGTTTTTCGGGGGACAGCACAGATACGCAGTATTTT
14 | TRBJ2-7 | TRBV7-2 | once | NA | CASSSFLFFYEQYF | TGTGCCAGCAGCTCTTTCTTATTTTTCTACGAGCAGTACTTC
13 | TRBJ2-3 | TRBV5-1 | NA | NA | CASRPQQADTQYF | TGCGCCAGCAGACCGCAACAGGCAGATACGCAGTATTTT
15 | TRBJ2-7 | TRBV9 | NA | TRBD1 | CASSVAEGQGYEQYF | TGTGCCAGCAGCGTAGCTGAGGGACAGGGTTACGAGCAGTACTTC
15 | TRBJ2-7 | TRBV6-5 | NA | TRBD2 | CASSYFAGGPGEQYF | TGTGCCAGCAGTTACTTTGCGGGAGGGCCGGGTGAGCAGTACTTC
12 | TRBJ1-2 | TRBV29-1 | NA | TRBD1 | CSVRQGSYGYTF | TGCAGCGTCCGACAGGGAAGCTATGGCTACACCTTC
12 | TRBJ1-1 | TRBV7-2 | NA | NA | CASTSKLVEAFF | TGTGCCAGCACCTCAAAATTAGTTGAAGCTTTCTTT
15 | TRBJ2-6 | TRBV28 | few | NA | CASLHRGTGANVLTF | TGTGCCAGCCTTCATAGGGGTACCGGGGCCAACGTCCTGACTTTC
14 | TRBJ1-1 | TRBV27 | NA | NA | CASKIGGLDTEAFF | TGTGCCAGCAAAATCGGGGGGTTAGACACTGAAGCTTTCTTT
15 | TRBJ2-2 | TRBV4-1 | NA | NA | CASSLQYLGPGELFF | TGCGCCAGCAGCCTGCAGTACTTGGGGCCCGGGGAGCTGTTTTTT
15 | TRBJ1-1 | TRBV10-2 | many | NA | CASSESGGWGTEAFF | TGCGCCAGCAGTGAGTCAGGGGGTTGGGGCACTGAAGCTTTCTTT
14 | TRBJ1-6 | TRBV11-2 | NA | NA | CASSLAINNSPLHF | TGTGCCAGCAGCTTAGCCATCAATAATTCACCCCTCCACTTT
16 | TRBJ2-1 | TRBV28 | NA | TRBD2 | CASSRLGLAGYNEQFF | TGTGCCAGCAGTCGACTGGGACTAGCGGGTTACAATGAGCAGTTCTTC
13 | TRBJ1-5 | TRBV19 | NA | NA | CASGADRNQPQHF | TGTGCCAGTGGCGCTGACAGAAATCAGCCCCAGCATTTT
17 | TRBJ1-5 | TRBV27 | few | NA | CASSRGGRMEGNQPQHF | TGTGCCAGCAGTCGGGGGGGGAGGATGGAGGGCAATCAGCCCCAGCATTTT
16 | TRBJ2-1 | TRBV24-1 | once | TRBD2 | CATSDLPSGGYNEQFF | TGTGCCACCAGTGATCTTCCTAGCGGGGGTTACAATGAGCAGTTCTTC
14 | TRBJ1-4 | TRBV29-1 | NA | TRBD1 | CSALRTGSNEKLFF | TGCAGCGCCCTCCGGACAGGGTCTAATGAAAAACTGTTTTTT
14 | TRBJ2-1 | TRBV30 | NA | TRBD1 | CAWATGFLAREQFF | TGTGCCTGGGCGACAGGGTTCTTGGCGAGGGAGCAGTTCTTC
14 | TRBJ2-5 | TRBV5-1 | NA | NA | CASSLGASQETQYF | TGCGCCAGCAGCTTGGGGGCCAGCCAAGAGACCCAGTACTTC
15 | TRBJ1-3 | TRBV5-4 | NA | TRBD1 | CASSPDRPSGNTIYF | TGTGCCAGCAGCCCGGACAGGCCCTCTGGAAACACCATATATTTT
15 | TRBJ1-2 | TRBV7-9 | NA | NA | CASSLEQGSNYGYTF | TGTGCCAGCAGCTTAGAGCAGGGCTCTAACTATGGCTACACCTTC
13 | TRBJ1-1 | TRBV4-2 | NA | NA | CASSPAAGNEAFF | TGTGCCAGCAGCCCCGCCGCGGGGAATGAAGCTTTCTTT
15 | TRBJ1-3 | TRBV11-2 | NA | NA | CASSLRQGSGNTIYF | TGTGCCAGCAGCTTACGGCAGGGGAGTGGAAACACCATATATTTT
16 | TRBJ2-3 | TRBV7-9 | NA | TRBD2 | CASSPRGGQQTDTQYF | TGTGCCAGCAGCCCACGCGGGGGGCAACAGACAGATACGCAGTATTTT
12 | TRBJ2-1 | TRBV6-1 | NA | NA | CASSETGNEQFF | TGTGCCAGCAGTGAAACGGGCAATGAGCAGTTCTTC
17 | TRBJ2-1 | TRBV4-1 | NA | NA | CASSQANGGPSYNEQFF | TGCGCCAGCAGCCAGGCAAACGGGGGGCCCTCCTACAATGAGCAGTTCTTC
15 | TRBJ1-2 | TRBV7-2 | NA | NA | CASSIVLQDYYGYTF | TGTGCCAGCAGCATAGTCCTTCAGGATTACTATGGCTACACCTTC
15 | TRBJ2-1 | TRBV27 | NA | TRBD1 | CASTRTGVSYNEQFF | TGTGCCAGCACCAGGACAGGGGTGAGCTACAATGAGCAGTTCTTC
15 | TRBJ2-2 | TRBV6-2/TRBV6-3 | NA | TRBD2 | CASSFHSGPTGELFF | TGTGCCAGCAGCTTCCATAGCGGGCCCACCGGGGAGCTGTTTTTT
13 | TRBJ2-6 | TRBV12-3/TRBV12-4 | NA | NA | CATRLSGANVLTF | TGTGCCACCCGTCTCTCTGGGGCCAACGTCCTGACTTTC
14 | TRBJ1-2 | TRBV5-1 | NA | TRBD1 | CASSPPGQHYGYTF | TGCGCCAGCAGCCCCCCGGGACAGCACTATGGCTACACCTTC
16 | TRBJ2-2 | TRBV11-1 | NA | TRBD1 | CASSSGQGAIMGELFF | TGTGCCAGCAGCTCCGGACAGGGGGCGATTATGGGGGAGCTGTTTTTT
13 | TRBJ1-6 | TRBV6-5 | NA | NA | CASSSGGNSPLHF | TGTGCCAGCAGTTCGGGGGGGAATTCACCCCTCCACTTT
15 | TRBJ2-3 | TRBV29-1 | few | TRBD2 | CSVEKRESGTDTQYF | TGCAGCGTTGAAAAGCGGGAGTCGGGCACAGATACGCAGTATTTT
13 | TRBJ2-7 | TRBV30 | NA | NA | CAWIADSLQEQYF | TGTGCCTGGATTGCGGACTCTCTCCAAGAGCAGTACTTC